This T cell receptor beta chain was sequenced during a study of T cells in women clearing cervical HPV infection. Overall study context: Cases' blood sampling followed lesion detection by median about 21 weeks (90 to 200).

Profiled with immunoSEQ multiplex PCR; TCRdb holds only in-frame clones, not every one. This listing includes 20,000 to 25,000 clones. What was sequenced was blood buffy coat. This receptor was taken from a woman between 18 and 69 years old with a cervical HPV16 infection that either progressed to CIN3+ or cleared (not recorded which).

The CDR3 DNA, read in part, is TGTGCCAGCTCAAGTGGACAGGGTCTTTACGAG. Its translation is CASSSGQGLYE. The full CDR3 protein is CASSSGQGLYEQYF. The chain is built from TRBV18 and TRBJ2-7; 8 bases agree with TRBD1. The read ends 3 residues shy of where the CDR3 ends; the end is completed using the germline J gene. Germline lookup yields CDR1 KGHSH and CDR2 LQKENI. The CDR3 runs to 14 residues. The ends lost 5 bases at V and 4 bases at J; junction bases unmatched: 7.